These 32 T cell receptor beta chains originate from one sample sequenced in a study of response to subunit inactivated influenza vaccine. Using its own MiXCR run on the RT-PCR reads, TCRdb lists one record per CDR3 protein. Found here are 550,000 to 800,000 distinct CDR3 sequences, approximately 13% of them singletons; the top ten hold approximately 7%. Sample: PBMCs from blood, taken around 14 days before vaccination. These receptors came from a man aged 50 to 60 who received an inactivated influenza vaccine.

The J gene is TRBJ1-2, the V gene TRBV4-2; 9 positions match TRBD1. Germline loops: CDR1 LGHNA, CDR2 YNFKEQ. The V segment lost 0 bases and the J segment 0 bases; nucleotides outside the gene matches: 2. This CDR3 region has 16 residues. CDR3 sequence reads: CASSQDGTGTNYGYTF. DNA of the CDR3: TGTGCCAGCAGCCAAGACGGGACAGGGACTAACTATGGCTACACCTTC.

V is TRBV24-1 and J is TRBJ1-2; no clear D gene. Germline CDR1 and CDR2: KGHDR and SFDVKD. The V end was cut by 0 bases, the J end by 1 base, with 5 bases between. The CDR3 is made up of 14 amino acids. DNA for the CDR3: TGTGCCACCAGTGATTTGGGGGTTAACTATGGCTACACCTTC. Its translation: CATSDLGVNYGYTF.

The V and J genes are TRBV9 and TRBJ2-2; 8 nucleotides match TRBD2. V shed 7 bases and J 5 bases; nucleotides not matched to a gene: 13. This CDR3 comprises 16 residues. Germline V lookup: CDR1 SGDLS, CDR2 YYNGEE. CDR3 in amino acids: CASRLGREGQTGELFF. CDR3 bases: TGTGCCAGCCGCCTGGGCCGGGAGGGCCAAACCGGGGAGCTGTTTTTT.

V and J are TRBV20-1 and TRBJ2-5; D is uncertain. This CDR3 comprises 13 residues. Germline V gives CDR1 DFQATT, CDR2 SNEGSKA (reference sequence). Trimming stripped 2 bases from V and 4 bases from J, with 11 bases between. The chain's CDR3 is CSARSQRVETQYF. The CDR3 coding sequence is TGCAGTGCTAGAAGTCAGCGAGTAGAGACCCAGTACTTC.

The rearrangement links TRBV7-9 to TRBJ2-5; TRBD2 agrees at 7 bases. Germline V lookup: CDR1 SEHNR, CDR2 FQNEAQ (reference sequence). The CDR3 is 15 residues long. V lost 2 bases and J lost 5; bases outside the gene matches: 8. CDR3 region: CASSLFGELAETQYF. In DNA, the CDR3 is TGTGCCAGCAGCTTATTCGGGGAACTAGCGGAGACCCAGTACTTC.

The rearrangement joins TRBV24-1 to TRBJ2-5; D remains ambiguous. CDR1 is KGHDR and CDR2 is SFDVKD in the germline V gene. The V and J ends lost 1 base and 5 bases respectively, with 7 bases between them. CDR3 size: 13 residues. The CDR3 reads CATSDFGVETQYF. CDR3 in DNA: TGTGCCACCAGTGATTTTGGGGTGGAGACCCAGTACTTC.

V usage is TRBV10-3 and J usage is TRBJ1-5; possible D gene TRBD1, 6 bases. The germline V gene has CDR1 ENHRY and CDR2 SYGVKD. The V and J ends lost 3 bases and 9 bases respectively, with 12 bases between them. This CDR3 spans 13 amino acids. Here the CDR3 reads CAISEGGGPPQHF. The DNA for the CDR3 is TGTGCCATCAGTGAAGGAGGGGGGCCGCCCCAGCATTTT.

This clonotype appeared a few times. The chain has TRBV20-1 and TRBJ1-1; TRBD1 is a possible D gene (5 bases). The CDR3 extends over 16 amino acids. The germline CDR1 and CDR2 sequences are DFQATT and SNEGSKA (reference sequence). V was shortened by 6 bases and J by 1 base, with 21 bases between the two germline ends. The CDR3 reads CSAGARGSWPNTEAFF. CDR3 DNA: TGCAGTGCAGGGGCTCGGGGCAGCTGGCCGAACACTGAAGCTTTCTTT.

This clonotype turned up a few times. The chain joins TRBV7-7 to TRBJ2-7; 9 bases are a match to TRBD1. V lost 5 bases, J lost 5 bases, and 4 bases stayed unmatched. This CDR3 has 13 amino acids. From germline, CDR1 is SSHAT and CDR2 FNYEAQ (reference sequence). The CDR3 loop reads CASSDRGGDEQYF. The CDR3 coding sequence is TGTGCCAGCAGCGACAGGGGGGGGGACGAGCAGTACTTC.

The chain combines TRBV10-3 with TRBJ2-1; D not resolved. Germline values: CDR1 ENHRY, CDR2 SYGVKD. The CDR3 is 15 residues long. V was pared by 4 bases and J by 3 bases, with 13 bases between. The CDR3 reads CAISGTDSVYNEQFF. The DNA for the CDR3 is TGTGCCATCAGTGGTACCGACTCAGTCTACAATGAGCAGTTCTTC.

This clonotype appeared many times. This sequence joins TRBV20-1 and TRBJ1-1; D unresolved. From germline, CDR1 is DFQATT and CDR2 SNEGSKA (reference sequence). The CDR3 totals 13 residues. V was pared by 6 bases and J by 0 bases, with 11 bases between. In DNA, the CDR3 is TGCAGTGCCTTGACAAGCTTGAACACTGAAGCTTTCTTT. Amino acid sequence: CSALTSLNTEAFF.

The rearrangement uses TRBV6-5 and TRBJ2-7; D possibly corresponds to TRBD2 (6 bases). V gave up 4 bases and J gave up 11 bases, with 18 bases separating them. There are 13 residues in the CDR3. The germline V gene has CDR1 MNHEY and CDR2 SVGAGI. This CDR3 is CASSSPNTWGEYF. For the CDR3, the DNA is TGTGCCAGCAGTTCCCCAAACACGTGGGGGGAGTACTTC.

This clonotype was seen only a few times. The chain employs TRBV2 and TRBJ2-5; D remains unclear. V was cut by 6 bases and J by 4 bases, with 9 bases left in between. The CDR3 is 12 residues long. Germline V gene data show CDR1 as SNHLY and CDR2 as FYNNEI. CDR3 in DNA: TGTGCCAGCAGACTCGAGGTAGAGACCCAGTACTTC. Its protein is CASRLEVETQYF.

Only a few counts were recorded for this clonotype. The V call is TRBV20-1, the J call TRBJ2-5; D possibly corresponds to TRBD2 (6 bases). V lost 6 bases and J lost 5, with 13 bases in between. The germline CDR1 and CDR2 sequences are DFQATT and SNEGSKA (reference sequence). The CDR3 consists of 12 residues. The CDR3 reads CSAGRGLETQYF. The CDR3 DNA sequence: TGCAGTGCAGGGCGGGGCTTGGAGACCCAGTACTTC.

The chain employs TRBV11-2 and TRBJ2-5, with 8 nucleotides matching TRBD1. The V gene end was trimmed by 5 bases and the J gene end by 4 bases; junction bases not matched to a gene: 12. CDR1 SGHAT and CDR2 FQNNGV come from the germline V gene. The CDR3 consists of 16 residues. The DNA for the CDR3 is TGTGCCAGCAGCCGCGCCACAGGGGGGATCGGAGAGACCCAGTACTTC. Its protein is CASSRATGGIGETQYF.

This clonotype appeared a few times. CDR3 coding DNA: TGCAGCGCGACACCGGGACTAGCGGGGGGGCAATACAATGAGCAGTTCTTC. This sequence encodes CSATPGLAGGQYNEQFF. The rearrangement uses TRBV29-1 and TRBJ2-1; 16 nucleotides match TRBD2. Trimming cost V 7 bases and J 4 bases; bases outside gene matches: 10. The CDR3 spans 17 residues. Germline V gene lookup returns CDR1 SQVTM and CDR2 ANQGSEA.

The chain employs TRBV4-1 and TRBJ2-7; 9 nucleotides line up with TRBD1. V lost 2 bases and J lost 5; bases outside the gene matches: 4. Germline V gene sequence: CDR1 MGHRA, CDR2 YSYEKL. This CDR3 spans 14 amino acids. CDR3 coding DNA: TGCGCCAGCAGCCAACTGGACAGGGGTAACGAGCAGTACTTC. Protein: CASSQLDRGNEQYF.

The rearrangement uses TRBV25-1 and TRBJ1-6, with a tentative D call TRBD1 (6 bases). V lost 5 bases and J lost 7, with 18 bases in between. The CDR3 has 16 amino acids. Germline V CDR1 and CDR2: MGHDK, SYGVNS. The CDR3 DNA reads TGTGCCAGCAGTCCCACCCGGACAGAGCCCAATTCACCCCTCCACTTT. Translated: CASSPTRTEPNSPLHF.

The chain uses TRBV29-1 and TRBJ2-3; 8 bases map to TRBD2. The CDR3 covers 14 residues. J lost 3 bases, V lost 2 bases, and 4 bases had no gene match. Germline V gene lookup returns CDR1 SQVTM and CDR2 ANQGSEA. The CDR3 is CSVEPGGETDTQYF. CDR3 DNA: TGCAGCGTTGAACCGGGGGGGGAAACAGATACGCAGTATTTT.

With regard to this clonotype: A much larger clone lies one base from this, so it may be a read error. The chain couples TRBV10-3 to TRBJ2-2; 9 bases agree with TRBD1. The CDR3 loop spans 14 amino acids. CDR1 is ENHRY and CDR2 is SYGVKD in the germline V gene. For the CDR3, the DNA is TGTGCCATCTGTGATTGGACAGGGGCCGGGGAGCTGTTTTTT. Translation gives CAICDWTGAGELFF.

V and J are TRBV2 and TRBJ1-1; no firm D call. The CDR3 length is 11 residues. The germline V gene encodes CDR1 SNHLY and CDR2 FYNNEI. The V end was cut by 7 bases, the J end by 4 bases, with 7 bases between. CDR3 sequence (DNA): TGTGCCAGCAAGTTGACCACTGAAGCTTTCTTT. Translated: CASKLTTEAFF.

This clonotype has more than one count but fewer than ten. The V and J genes are TRBV6-2 or TRBV6-3 and TRBJ2-3, with D perhaps matching TRBD2 (5 bases). The length of the CDR3 is 16 residues. V lost 4 bases and J lost 5, with 19 bases in between. Germline V gene lookup returns CDR1 MNHEY and CDR2 SVGEGT. CDR3 sequence reads: CASSSSQEMVVDTQYF. The CDR3 DNA reads TGTGCCAGCAGTTCTAGCCAGGAAATGGTTGTAGATACGCAGTATTTT.

This clonotype was recorded many times. The chain has TRBV5-1 and TRBJ1-3, with D possibly matching TRBD1 (5 bases). The CDR3 spans 15 residues. Trimming removed 0 bases at V and 2 bases at J, with 9 bases between. Germline V gene lookup returns CDR1 SGHRS and CDR2 YFSETQ. The CDR3 coding sequence is TGCGCCAGCAGCTTGGGACAGACTACTGGAAACACCATATATTTT. Its protein is CASSLGQTTGNTIYF.

CDR3 residues: CSAPPGDDRRGQYF. CDR3 coding DNA: TGCAGTGCCCCGCCCGGGGACGACCGTAGAGGCCAGTACTTC. The V and J genes are TRBV20-1 and TRBJ2-5, with D possibly being TRBD1 or TRBD2 (5 bases each). Trimming cost V 6 bases and J 10 bases, with 24 bases left between them. Germline lookup yields CDR1 DFQATT and CDR2 SNEGSKA (reference sequence). The CDR3 runs to 14 residues.

The CDR3 DNA follows: TGCGCCAGCAGCACCTGGGAGGGGGCGCTTCACGAGCAGTACTTC. Its protein is CASSTWEGALHEQYF. This chain uses TRBV5-1 with TRBJ2-7; D is perhaps TRBD1 or TRBD2 (7 bases each). The V gene's germline CDR1 is SGHRS and CDR2 YFSETQ. The ends were cut back, 4 bases at V and 5 bases at J, with 19 bases in the middle. CDR3 size: 15 residues.

This clonotype was recorded many times. This sequence joins TRBV5-1 and TRBJ2-7; D possibly corresponds to TRBD2 (7 bases). Between the trimmed V and J ends, which lost 0 bases and 0 bases, there was a span of 13 bases. The germline gives CDR1 SGHRS, CDR2 YFSETQ. The CDR3 is made up of 16 amino acids. The CDR3 bases are TGCGCCAGCAGCTTGGGGGCGGGGGCCATCTCCTACGAGCAGTACTTC. Protein product: CASSLGAGAISYEQYF. Full variable domain (rest looked up from reference TRBV5-1 and TRBJ2-7): KAGVTQTPRYLIKTRGQQVTLSCSPISGHRSVSWYQQTPGQGLQFLFEYFSETQRNKGNFPGRFSGRQFSNSRSEMNVSTLELGDSALYLCASSLGAGAISYEQYFGPGTRLTVT.

This clonotype was picked up many times. The chain recombines TRBV7-9 with TRBJ2-7, with 14 bases matching TRBD2. CDR1 and CDR2 from the germline V gene are SEHNR and FQNEAQ (reference sequence). The J segment lost 5 bases and the V segment lost 5 bases, leaving 8 bases of the junction unmatched. The CDR3 is made up of 16 amino acids. Written as DNA, the CDR3 is TGTGCCAGCAGCCCAGCACCGGGACTAGCGGGAGACGAGCAGTACTTC. Its translation is CASSPAPGLAGDEQYF.

The chain is built from TRBV20-1 and TRBJ1-3, with unresolved D. CDR3 length equals 15 residues. CDR1 is DFQATT, CDR2 SNEGSKA, per germline (reference sequence). Trimming took off 4 bases at V and 2 bases at J, with 15 bases between the two ends. This chain's CDR3 is CSATPRAAPGNTIYF. The CDR3 DNA is TGCAGTGCTACCCCCCGGGCAGCCCCTGGAAACACCATATATTTT.

The chain uses TRBV5-1 and TRBJ2-5; D is perhaps TRBD2 (6 bases). Trimming removed 1 base from V and 3 bases from J, with 10 bases in between. The CDR3 has 14 amino acids. Germline CDR1 is SGHRS and CDR2 is YFSETQ. The CDR3 DNA reads TGCGCCAGCAGCTTGCCGGGAGCAGAAGAGACCCAGTACTTC. Residues: CASSLPGAEETQYF.

This clonotype was seen more than once but under ten times. V is TRBV29-1 and J is TRBJ2-1; TRBD2 agrees at 10 bases. This CDR3 contains 15 residues. Trimming removed 5 bases from V and 0 bases from J; junction bases left unmatched: 4. Germline V lookup: CDR1 SQVTM, CDR2 ANQGSEA. CDR3 amino acids: CSVLAGGSSYNEQFF. CDR3 DNA: TGCAGCGTTTTAGCGGGGGGATCCTCCTACAATGAGCAGTTCTTC.

This clonotype was observed at least ten times. The chain recombines TRBV4-2 with TRBJ2-2; tentatively, D is TRBD1 or TRBD2 (6 bases each). Germline CDR1 LGHNA, CDR2 YNFKEQ. The CDR3 consists of 15 residues. Deletions cut 0 bases from V and 7 bases from J, with 12 bases between. In nucleotides, the CDR3 is TGTGCCAGCAGCCAAGAGGTCAGGGGAGGCGGGGAGCTGTTTTTT. Translation gives CASSQEVRGGGELFF.

V gene TRBV2 combines with J gene TRBJ1-4; tentatively, D is TRBD1 (6 bases). The CDR3 sequence is 14 residues long. The germline CDR1 and CDR2 sequences are SNHLY and FYNNEI. Trimming pared 7 bases from V and 4 bases from J, leaving 13 bases between. The CDR3 region is CASTEGQINEKLFF. Here the CDR3 DNA reads TGTGCCAGCACCGAAGGACAGATTAATGAAAAACTGTTTTTT.